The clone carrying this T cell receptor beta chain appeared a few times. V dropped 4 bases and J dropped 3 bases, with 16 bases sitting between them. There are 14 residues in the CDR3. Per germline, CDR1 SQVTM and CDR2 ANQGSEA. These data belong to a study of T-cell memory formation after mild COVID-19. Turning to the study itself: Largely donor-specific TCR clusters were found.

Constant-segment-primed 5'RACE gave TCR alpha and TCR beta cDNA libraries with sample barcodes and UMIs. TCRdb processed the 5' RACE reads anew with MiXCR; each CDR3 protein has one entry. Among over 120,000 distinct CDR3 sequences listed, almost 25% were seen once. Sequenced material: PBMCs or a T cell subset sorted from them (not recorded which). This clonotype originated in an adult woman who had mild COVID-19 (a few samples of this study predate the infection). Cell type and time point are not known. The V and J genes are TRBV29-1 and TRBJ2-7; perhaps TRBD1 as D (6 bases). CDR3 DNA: TGCAGCGTTGTGGTGGGGGCTGTAGTCTACGAGCAGTACTTC. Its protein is CSVVVGAVVYEQYF.